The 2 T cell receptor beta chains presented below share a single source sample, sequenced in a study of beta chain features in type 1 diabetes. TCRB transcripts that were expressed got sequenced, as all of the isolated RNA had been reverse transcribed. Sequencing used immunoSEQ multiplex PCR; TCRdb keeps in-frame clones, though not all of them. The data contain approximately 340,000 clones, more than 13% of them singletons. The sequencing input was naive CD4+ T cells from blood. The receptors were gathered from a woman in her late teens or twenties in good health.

The CDR3 DNA sequence: TGTGCCAGCAGGATCGGACAGGACTATGGCTACACCTTC. Translated, it gives CASRIGQDYGYTF. This chain joins TRBV28 and TRBJ1-2; 7 bases fit TRBD1. V was pared by 6 bases and J by 3 bases, with 4 bases of the junction left unmatched. The CDR3 has 13 amino acids. The germline V gene encodes CDR1 MDHEN and CDR2 SYDVKM.

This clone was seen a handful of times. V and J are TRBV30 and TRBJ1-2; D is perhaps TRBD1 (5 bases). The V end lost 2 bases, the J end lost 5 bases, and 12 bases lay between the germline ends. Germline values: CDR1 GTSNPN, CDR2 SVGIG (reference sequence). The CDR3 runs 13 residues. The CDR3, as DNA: TGTGCCTGGAGTTACCCAGGGTTATATGGCTACACCTTC. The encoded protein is CAWSYPGLYGYTF.